Described below is a single T cell receptor (beta chain) sequence and its context. These data belong to a study of cytomegalovirus exposure and HLA in healthy donors. The CDR3 has 13 residues. The germline CDR1 and CDR2 sequences are MGHDK and SYGVNS. Germline trimming cut 8 bases from V and 6 bases from J; bases unmatched to any gene: 2. In the PCR, 60 Vbeta and 13 Jbeta primers were used. The protocol was immunoSEQ multiplex PCR, while the TCRdb copy is restricted to in-frame clones and leaves out a portion. Of more than 90,000 clones listed, 65% to 80% are singletons. This chain joins TRBV25-1 and TRBJ2-1; 12 nucleotides align to TRBD2. This sequence was found in a man between 35 and 55 years old in good health and CMV-seropositive. Sample: PBMCs. CDR3 sequence: CASRLAGANEQFF. The CDR3 DNA reads as TGTGCCAGCCGACTAGCGGGAGCCAATGAGCAGTTCTTC.